The clone carrying this T cell receptor beta chain was recorded only once. The sample originates from a study of T-cell reconstitution after alpha-beta-depleted transplantation in children. A library of TCRbeta sequences, prepared with unique molecular identifiers, was generated. In TCRdb, the PCR reads were re-called with MiXCR into one record per CDR3 protein. Of 500,000 or so distinct CDR3 sequences in the sample, about 30% were seen once. V lost 5 bases and J lost 3; bases outside the gene matches: 9. Germline loops: CDR1 GTSNPN, CDR2 SVGIG (reference sequence). This CDR3 is built from 14 residues.

The sample in question was PBMCs from the stem cell graft donor, obtained from the stem cell graft. The rearrangement links TRBV30 to TRBJ2-7; TRBD1 matches at 8 bases. The clonotype comes from a human donor who donated a stem cell graft to a child with aplastic anemia. The CDR3 region has the DNA TGTGCCTGGGGCCGTCGGACAGGGATCTACGAGCAGTACTTC. Encoded protein: CAWGRRTGIYEQYF.